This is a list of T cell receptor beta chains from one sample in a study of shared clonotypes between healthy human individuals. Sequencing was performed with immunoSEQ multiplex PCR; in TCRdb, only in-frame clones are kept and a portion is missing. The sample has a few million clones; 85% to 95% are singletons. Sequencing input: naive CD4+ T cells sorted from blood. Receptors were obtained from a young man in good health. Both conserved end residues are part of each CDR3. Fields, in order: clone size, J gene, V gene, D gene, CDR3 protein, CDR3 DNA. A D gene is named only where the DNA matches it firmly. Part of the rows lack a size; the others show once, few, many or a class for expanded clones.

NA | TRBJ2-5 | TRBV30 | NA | CAWSVTRAQYF | TGTGCCTGGAGTGTCACACGAGCCCAGTACTTC
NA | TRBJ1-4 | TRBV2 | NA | CASRGLGANEKLFF | TGTGCCAGCAGGGGATTGGGAGCTAATGAAAAACTGTTTTTT
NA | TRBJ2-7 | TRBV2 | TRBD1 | CASSGPGGDEQYF | TGTGCCAGCAGTGGTCCAGGGGGCGACGAGCAGTACTTC
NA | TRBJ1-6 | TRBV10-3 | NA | CAISESGGQNSPLHF | TGTGCCATCAGTGAGTCGGGGGGTCAAAATTCACCCCTCCACTTT
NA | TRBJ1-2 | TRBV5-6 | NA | CASSLVREAWRGYTF | TGTGCCAGCAGCTTGGTCAGGGAGGCCTGGAGAGGCTACACCTTC
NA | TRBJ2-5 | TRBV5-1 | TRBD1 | CASSRWTGGGQETQYF | TGCGCCAGCAGCCGTTGGACAGGGGGAGGGCAAGAGACCCAGTACTTC
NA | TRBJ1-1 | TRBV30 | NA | CAWSVYTEAFF | TGTGCCTGGAGTGTTTACACTGAAGCTTTCTTT
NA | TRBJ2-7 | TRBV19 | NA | CASSPDNSYEQYF | TGTGCCAGTAGCCCGGACAACTCCTACGAGCAGTACTTC
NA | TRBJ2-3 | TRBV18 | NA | CASSPRLQGGTDTQYF | TGTGCCAGCTCACCACGACTACAGGGGGGGACAGATACGCAGTATTTT
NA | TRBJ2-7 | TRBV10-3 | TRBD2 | CAISEGLAGGHEQYF | TGTGCCATCAGTGAGGGACTAGCGGGAGGCCACGAGCAGTACTTC
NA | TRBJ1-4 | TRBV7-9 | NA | CASSVTGREKLFF | TGTGCCAGCAGCGTTACAGGGAGAGAAAAACTGTTTTTT
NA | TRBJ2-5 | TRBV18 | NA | CASSLLQETQYF | TGTGCCAGCTCACTTCTACAAGAGACCCAGTACTTC
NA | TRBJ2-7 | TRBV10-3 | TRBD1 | CAISDGTGPSYEQYF | TGTGCCATCAGTGACGGGACAGGGCCTTCCTACGAGCAGTACTTC
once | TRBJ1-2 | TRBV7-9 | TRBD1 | CASSGATTGTANYGYTF | TGTGCCAGCAGCGGAGCGACGACAGGGACCGCTAACTATGGCTACACCTTC
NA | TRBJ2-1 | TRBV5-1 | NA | CASTAGISYNEQFF | TGCGCCAGCACCGCCGGGATATCCTACAATGAGCAGTTCTTC
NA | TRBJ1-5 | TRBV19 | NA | CASHQRPNNQPQHF | TGTGCCAGTCACCAACGGCCCAACAATCAGCCCCAGCATTTT
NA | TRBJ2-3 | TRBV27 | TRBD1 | CASRKLDRGRFGTDTQYF | TGTGCCAGCAGGAAACTGGACAGGGGGCGTTTTGGCACAGATACGCAGTATTTT
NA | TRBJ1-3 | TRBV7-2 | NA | CASSLVIGIGNTIYF | TGTGCCAGCAGCTTAGTTATAGGGATTGGAAACACCATATATTTT
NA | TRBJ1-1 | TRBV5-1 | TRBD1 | CASSGTGNDVTEAFF | TGCGCCAGCAGCGGGACAGGGAATGATGTCACTGAAGCTTTCTTT
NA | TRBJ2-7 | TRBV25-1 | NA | CASSEYRAGRSYEQYF | TGTGCCAGCAGTGAATATAGGGCAGGACGCTCCTACGAGCAGTACTTC
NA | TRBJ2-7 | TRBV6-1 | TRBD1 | CASSGKTGGVGEQYF | TGTGCCAGCAGTGGCAAAACAGGGGGCGTCGGCGAGCAGTACTTC
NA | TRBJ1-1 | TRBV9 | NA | CASSVEQGLNTEAFF | TGTGCCAGCAGCGTAGAACAGGGACTGAACACTGAAGCTTTCTTT
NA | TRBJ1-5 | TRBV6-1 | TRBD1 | CASRKQGDQPQHF | TGTGCCAGCAGAAAACAGGGGGATCAGCCCCAGCATTTT